This entry describes one T cell receptor (beta chain). TCRdb keeps only in-frame clones here, not all; method: immunoSEQ multiplex PCR. Of fewer than 95,000 clones in the sample, 90% to 95% are singletons; the top ten hold 0.5% to 0.75%. This sample was included in a study of cytomegalovirus exposure and HLA in healthy donors. Germline lookup yields CDR1 SGHTA and CDR2 FQGTGA. After removal of 5 bases from V and 4 bases from J, the junction contained 10 bases not matched to a gene. This CDR3 contains 15 residues. The receptor comes from a young woman in good health and CMV-seronegative. This rearrangement joins TRBV7-3 to TRBJ2-5; 7 positions match TRBD1. Sample: PBMCs. CDR3 region: CASSPNPGGGETQYF. CDR3 nucleotide sequence: TGTGCCAGCAGCCCGAACCCAGGGGGTGGAGAGACCCAGTACTTC.